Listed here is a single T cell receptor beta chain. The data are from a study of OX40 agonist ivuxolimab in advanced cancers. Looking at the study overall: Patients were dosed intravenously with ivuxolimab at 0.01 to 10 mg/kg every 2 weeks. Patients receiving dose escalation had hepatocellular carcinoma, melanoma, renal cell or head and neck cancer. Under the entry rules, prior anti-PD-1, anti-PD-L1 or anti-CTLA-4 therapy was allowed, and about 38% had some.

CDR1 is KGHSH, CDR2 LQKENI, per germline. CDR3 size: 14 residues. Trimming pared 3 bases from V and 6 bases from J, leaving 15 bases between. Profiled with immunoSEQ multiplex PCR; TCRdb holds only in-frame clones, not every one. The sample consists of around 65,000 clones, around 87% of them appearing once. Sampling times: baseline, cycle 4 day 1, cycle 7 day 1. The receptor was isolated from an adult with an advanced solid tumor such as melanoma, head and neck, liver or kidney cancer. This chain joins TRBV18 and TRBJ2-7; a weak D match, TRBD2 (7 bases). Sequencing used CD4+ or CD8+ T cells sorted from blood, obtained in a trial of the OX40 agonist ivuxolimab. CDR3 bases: TGTGCCAGCTCACCCCCGGCGGGGGCGGGCGAGCAGTACTTC. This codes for CASSPPAGAGEQYF.